This record looks at one TCR beta chain sequence and its context. The assay was immunoSEQ multiplex PCR, and TCRdb's table has in-frame clones only and misses some. The sample carries 200,000 to 250,000 clones, 75% to 90% recorded once. This entry comes from a study of blood T cell repertoires in COVID-19. On the study more broadly: COVID-19 samples, acute and convalescent, were from the United States, Italy and Spain.

Cohort placement rested on clinical history that participants reported themselves. The receptor's source is a man in his forties or fifties who had recovered from COVID-19. Sequenced: PBMCs or T cells enriched from blood (not recorded which).

The CDR3 loop reads CASSQDPYRITGDEQYF. The CDR3 DNA follows: TGTGCCAGCAGCCAAGATCCCTACAGGATTACGGGAGACGAGCAGTACTTC. The gene calls are TRBV3-1 (or the pseudogene TRBV3-2) and TRBJ2-7; TRBD2 is a possible D gene (6 bases). Germline values: CDR1 LGHDT, CDR2 YNNKEL (reference sequence). This CDR3 contains 17 residues. The V gene lost 0 bases and the J gene lost 5 bases, with 20 bases spanning the gap.